This T cell receptor beta chain emerged from a study of T cells after yellow fever vaccination. This clonotype was seen a few times. Its matching antigen is unknown. Study-wide results and limits: Booster samples showed a return of most primary-vaccination clones (approximately 96% CD4, 70% to 90% CD8).

From the 5' RACE reads, TCRdb called clonotypes with MiXCR, one entry per CDR3 protein. The table records under 200,000 distinct CDR3 sequences, 11% of them present only once. The CDR3 loop spans 16 amino acids. CDR1 and CDR2 (germline): MGHRA, YSYEKL. V lost 0 bases to trimming and J lost 0 bases, with 11 bases between them. The source is a man younger than 30 who received the YFV17D yellow fever vaccine. This specimen was CD8+ T cells sorted from PBMCs, taken 15 days after the yellow fever booster vaccination. V is TRBV4-1 and J is TRBJ1-1; D is unresolved. The CDR3 DNA reads TGCGCCAGCAGCCAAGATACCCCAGTCATGAACACTGAAGCTTTCTTT. Amino acid sequence: CASSQDTPVMNTEAFF.